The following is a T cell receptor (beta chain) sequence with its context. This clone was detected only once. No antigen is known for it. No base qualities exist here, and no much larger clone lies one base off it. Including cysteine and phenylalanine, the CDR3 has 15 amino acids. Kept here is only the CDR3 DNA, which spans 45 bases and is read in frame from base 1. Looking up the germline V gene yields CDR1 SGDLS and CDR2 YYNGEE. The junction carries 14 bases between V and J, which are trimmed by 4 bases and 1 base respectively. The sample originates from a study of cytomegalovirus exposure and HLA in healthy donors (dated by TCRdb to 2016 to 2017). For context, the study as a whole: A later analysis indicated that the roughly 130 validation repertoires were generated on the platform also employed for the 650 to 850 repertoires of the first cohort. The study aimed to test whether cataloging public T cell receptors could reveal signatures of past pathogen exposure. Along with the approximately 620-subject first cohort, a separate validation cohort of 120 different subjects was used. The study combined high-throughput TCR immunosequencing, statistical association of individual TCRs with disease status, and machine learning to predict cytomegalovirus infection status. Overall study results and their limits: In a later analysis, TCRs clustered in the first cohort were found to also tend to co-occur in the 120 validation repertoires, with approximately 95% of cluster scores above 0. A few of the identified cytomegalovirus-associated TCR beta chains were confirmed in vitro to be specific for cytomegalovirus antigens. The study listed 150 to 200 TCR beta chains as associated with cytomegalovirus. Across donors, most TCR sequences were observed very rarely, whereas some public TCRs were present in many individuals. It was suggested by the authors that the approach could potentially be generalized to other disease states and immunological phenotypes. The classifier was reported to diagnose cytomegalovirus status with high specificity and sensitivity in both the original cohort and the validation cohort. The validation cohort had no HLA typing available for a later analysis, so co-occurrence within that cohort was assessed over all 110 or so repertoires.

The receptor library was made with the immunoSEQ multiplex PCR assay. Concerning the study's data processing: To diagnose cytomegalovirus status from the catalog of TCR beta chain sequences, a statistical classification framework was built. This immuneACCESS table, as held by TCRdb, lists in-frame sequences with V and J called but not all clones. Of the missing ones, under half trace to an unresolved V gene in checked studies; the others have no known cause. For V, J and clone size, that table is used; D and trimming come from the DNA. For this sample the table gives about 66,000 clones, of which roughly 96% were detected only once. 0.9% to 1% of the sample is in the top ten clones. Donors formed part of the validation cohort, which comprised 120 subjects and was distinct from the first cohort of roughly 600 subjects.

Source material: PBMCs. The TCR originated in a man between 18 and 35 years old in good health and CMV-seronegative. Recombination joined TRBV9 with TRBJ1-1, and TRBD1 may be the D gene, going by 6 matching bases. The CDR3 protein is CASSSSTGRNTEAFF. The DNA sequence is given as TGTGCCAGCAGCTCCTCGACAGGAAGGAACACTGAAGCTTTCTTT.